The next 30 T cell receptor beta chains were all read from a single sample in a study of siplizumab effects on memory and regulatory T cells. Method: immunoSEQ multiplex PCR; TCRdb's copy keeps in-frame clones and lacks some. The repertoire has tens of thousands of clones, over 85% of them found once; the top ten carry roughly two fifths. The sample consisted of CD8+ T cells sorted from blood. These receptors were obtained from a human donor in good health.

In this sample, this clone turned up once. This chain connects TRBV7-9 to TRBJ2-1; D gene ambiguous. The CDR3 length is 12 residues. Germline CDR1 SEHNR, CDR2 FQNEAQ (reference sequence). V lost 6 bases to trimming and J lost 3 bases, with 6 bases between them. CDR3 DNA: TGTGCCAGCAGGGGTTACTACAATGAGCAGTTCTTC. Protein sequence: CASRGYYNEQFF. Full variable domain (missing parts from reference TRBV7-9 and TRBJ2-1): DTGVSQNPRHKITKRGQNVTFRCDPISEHNRLYWYRQTLGQGPEFLTYFQNEAQLEKSRLLSDRFSAERPKGSFSTLEIQRTEQGDSAMYLCASRGYYNEQFFGPGTRLTVL.

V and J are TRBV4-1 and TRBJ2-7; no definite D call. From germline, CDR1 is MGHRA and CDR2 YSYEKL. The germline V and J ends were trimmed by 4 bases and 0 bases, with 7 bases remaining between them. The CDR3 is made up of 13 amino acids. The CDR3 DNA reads TGCGCCAGCAGCCCATCATCCTCCTACGAGCAGTACTTC. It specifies CASSPSSSYEQYF.

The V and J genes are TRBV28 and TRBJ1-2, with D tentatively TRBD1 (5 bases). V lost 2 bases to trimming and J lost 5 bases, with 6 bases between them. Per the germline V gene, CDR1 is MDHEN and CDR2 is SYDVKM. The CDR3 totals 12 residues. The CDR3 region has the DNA TGTGCCAGCAGTTTAGGGGGTTATGGCTACACCTTC. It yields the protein CASSLGGYGYTF.

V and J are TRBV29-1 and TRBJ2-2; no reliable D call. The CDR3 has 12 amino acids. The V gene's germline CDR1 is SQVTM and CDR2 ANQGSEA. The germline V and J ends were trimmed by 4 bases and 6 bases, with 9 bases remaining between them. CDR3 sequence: CSVVFRAGELFF. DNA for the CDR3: TGCAGCGTTGTTTTTCGAGCCGGGGAGCTGTTTTTT.

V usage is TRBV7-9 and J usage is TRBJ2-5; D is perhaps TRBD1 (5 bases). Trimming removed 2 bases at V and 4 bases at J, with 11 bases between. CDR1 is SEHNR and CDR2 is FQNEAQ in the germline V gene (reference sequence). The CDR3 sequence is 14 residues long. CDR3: CASSLSGLGETQYF. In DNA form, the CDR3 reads TGTGCCAGCAGCTTATCAGGGCTGGGAGAGACCCAGTACTTC.

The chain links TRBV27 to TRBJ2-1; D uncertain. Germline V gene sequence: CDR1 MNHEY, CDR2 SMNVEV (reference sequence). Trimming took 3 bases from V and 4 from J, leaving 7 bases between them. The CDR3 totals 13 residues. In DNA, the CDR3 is TGTGCCAGCAGTTTCAAGGGATACAATGAGCAGTTCTTC. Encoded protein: CASSFKGYNEQFF.

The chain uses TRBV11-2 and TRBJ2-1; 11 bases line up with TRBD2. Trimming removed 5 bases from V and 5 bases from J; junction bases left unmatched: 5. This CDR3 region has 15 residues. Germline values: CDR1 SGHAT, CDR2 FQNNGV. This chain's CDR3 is CASSPGLAVNNEQFF. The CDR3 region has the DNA TGTGCCAGCAGCCCGGGACTAGCGGTTAACAATGAGCAGTTCTTC. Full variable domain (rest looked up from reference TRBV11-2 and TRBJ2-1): EAGVAQSPRYKIIEKRQSVAFWCNPISGHATLYWYQQILGQGPKLLIQFQNNGVVDDSQLPKDRFSAERLKGVDSTLKIQPAKLEDSAVYLCASSPGLAVNNEQFFGPGTRLTVL.

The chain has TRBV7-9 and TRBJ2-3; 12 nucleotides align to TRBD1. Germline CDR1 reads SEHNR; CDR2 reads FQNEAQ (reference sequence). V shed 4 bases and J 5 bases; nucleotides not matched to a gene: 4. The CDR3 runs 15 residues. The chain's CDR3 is CASSSGQGAEDTQYF. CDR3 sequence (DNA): TGTGCCAGCAGCTCGGGACAGGGGGCGGAAGATACGCAGTATTTT.

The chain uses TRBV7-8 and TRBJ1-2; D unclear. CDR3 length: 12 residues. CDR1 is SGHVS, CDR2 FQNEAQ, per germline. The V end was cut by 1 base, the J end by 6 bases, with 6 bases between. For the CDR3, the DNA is TGTGCCAGCAGCTTAGGAGGAAATGGCTACACCTTC. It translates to CASSLGGNGYTF.

DNA of the CDR3: TGTGCCAGCAGCTTTTCAGGGGGCGCTCCGGATCAGCCCCAGCATTTT. This encodes CASSFSGGAPDQPQHF. The chain joins TRBV7-2 to TRBJ1-5, with TRBD1 matching 8 bases. CDR1 and CDR2 (germline): SGHTA, FQGNSA. V lost 3 bases to trimming and J lost 5 bases; unmatched junction nucleotides: 9. The CDR3 sequence is 16 residues long.

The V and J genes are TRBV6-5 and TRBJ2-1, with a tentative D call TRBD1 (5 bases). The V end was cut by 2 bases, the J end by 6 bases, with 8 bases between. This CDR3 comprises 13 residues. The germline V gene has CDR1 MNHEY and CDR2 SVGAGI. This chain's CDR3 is CASSYRQGNEQFF. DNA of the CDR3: TGTGCCAGCAGTTACAGGCAGGGCAATGAGCAGTTCTTC.

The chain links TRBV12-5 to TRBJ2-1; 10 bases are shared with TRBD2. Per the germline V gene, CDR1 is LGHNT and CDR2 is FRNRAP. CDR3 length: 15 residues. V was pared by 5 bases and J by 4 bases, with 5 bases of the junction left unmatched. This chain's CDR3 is CASGPGLAVYNEQFF. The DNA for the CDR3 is TGTGCTAGTGGTCCCGGACTAGCGGTATACAATGAGCAGTTCTTC.

The CDR3 DNA follows: TGCGCCAGCAGCTTACAGGCACTCACAGATACGCAGTATTTT. Its protein is CASSLQALTDTQYF. The chain uses TRBV5-1 and TRBJ2-3; D might be TRBD1 (5 bases). CDR3 length equals 14 residues. V was shortened by 2 bases and J by 2 bases, with 9 bases between the two germline ends. The germline gives CDR1 SGHRS, CDR2 YFSETQ.

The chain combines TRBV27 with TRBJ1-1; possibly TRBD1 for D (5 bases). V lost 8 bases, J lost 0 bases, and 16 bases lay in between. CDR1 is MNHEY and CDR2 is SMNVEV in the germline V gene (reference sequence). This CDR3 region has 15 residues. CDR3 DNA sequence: TGTGCCAGCCGGGACTATGATACCTTGAACACTGAAGCTTTCTTT. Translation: CASRDYDTLNTEAFF.

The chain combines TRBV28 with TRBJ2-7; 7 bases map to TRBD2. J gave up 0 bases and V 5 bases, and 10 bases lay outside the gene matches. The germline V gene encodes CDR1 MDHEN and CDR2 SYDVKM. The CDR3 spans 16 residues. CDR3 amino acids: CASSPLGLADSYEQYF. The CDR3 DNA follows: TGTGCCAGCAGTCCCTTAGGTCTAGCGGACTCCTACGAGCAGTACTTC.

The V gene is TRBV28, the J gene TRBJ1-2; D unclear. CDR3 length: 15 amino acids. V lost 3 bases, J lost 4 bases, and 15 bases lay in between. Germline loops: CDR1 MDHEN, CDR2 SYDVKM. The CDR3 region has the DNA TGTGCCAGCAGTTTTTCTAGTGTCGGAGGCTATGGCTACACCTTC. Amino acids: CASSFSSVGGYGYTF.

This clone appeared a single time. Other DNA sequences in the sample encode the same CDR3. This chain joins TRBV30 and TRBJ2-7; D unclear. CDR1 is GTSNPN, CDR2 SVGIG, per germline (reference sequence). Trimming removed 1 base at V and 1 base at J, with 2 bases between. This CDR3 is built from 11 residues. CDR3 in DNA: TGTGCCTGGAGTGGGTCCTACGAGCAGTACTTC. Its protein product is CAWSGSYEQYF.

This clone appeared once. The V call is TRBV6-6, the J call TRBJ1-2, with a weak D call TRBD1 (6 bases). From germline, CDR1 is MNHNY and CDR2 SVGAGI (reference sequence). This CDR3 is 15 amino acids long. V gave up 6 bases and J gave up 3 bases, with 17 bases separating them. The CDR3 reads CASRPLGGIDYGYTF. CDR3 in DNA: TGTGCCAGCAGGCCCTTAGGGGGAATTGACTATGGCTACACCTTC.

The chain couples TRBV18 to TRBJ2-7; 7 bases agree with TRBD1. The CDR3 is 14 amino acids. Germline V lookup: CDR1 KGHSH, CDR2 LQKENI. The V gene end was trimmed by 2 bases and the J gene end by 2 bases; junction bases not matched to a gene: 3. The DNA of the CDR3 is TGTGCCAGCTCACCATGGGACAGTCCCTACGAGCAGTACTTC. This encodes CASSPWDSPYEQYF.

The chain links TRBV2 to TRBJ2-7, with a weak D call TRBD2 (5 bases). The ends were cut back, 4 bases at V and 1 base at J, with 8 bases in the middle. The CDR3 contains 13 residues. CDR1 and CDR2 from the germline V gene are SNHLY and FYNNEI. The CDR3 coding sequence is TGTGCCAGCAGTGCACTAGATTCCTACGAGCAGTACTTC. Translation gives CASSALDSYEQYF.

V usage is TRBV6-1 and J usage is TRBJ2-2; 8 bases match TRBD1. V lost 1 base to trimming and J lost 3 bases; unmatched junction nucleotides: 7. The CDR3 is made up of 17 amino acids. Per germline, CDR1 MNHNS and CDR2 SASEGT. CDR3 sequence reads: CASSEVTGGLHTGELFF. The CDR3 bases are TGTGCCAGCAGTGAAGTCACAGGGGGTCTTCACACCGGGGAGCTGTTTTTT.

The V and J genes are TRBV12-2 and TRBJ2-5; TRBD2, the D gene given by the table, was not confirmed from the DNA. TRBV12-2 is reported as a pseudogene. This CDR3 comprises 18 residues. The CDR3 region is CASRLAQTGTSAQETQYF. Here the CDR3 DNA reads TGTGCAAGTCGCTTAGCTCAGACCGGGACTAGCGCCCAAGAGACCCAGTACTTC.

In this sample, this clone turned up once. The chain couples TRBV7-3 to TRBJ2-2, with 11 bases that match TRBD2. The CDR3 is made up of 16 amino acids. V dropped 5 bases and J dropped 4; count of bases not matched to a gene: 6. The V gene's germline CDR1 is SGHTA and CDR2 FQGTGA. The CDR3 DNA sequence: TGTGCCAGCAGCCTTACTAGCGGGAGAGCCACCGGGGAGCTGTTTTTT. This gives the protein CASSLTSGRATGELFF.

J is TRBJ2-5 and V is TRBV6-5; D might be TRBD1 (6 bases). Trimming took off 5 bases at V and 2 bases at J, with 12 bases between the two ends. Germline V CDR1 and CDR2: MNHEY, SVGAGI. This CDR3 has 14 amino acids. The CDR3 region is CASSLTGSQETQYF. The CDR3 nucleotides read TGTGCCAGCAGTCTGACAGGCTCTCAAGAGACCCAGTACTTC.

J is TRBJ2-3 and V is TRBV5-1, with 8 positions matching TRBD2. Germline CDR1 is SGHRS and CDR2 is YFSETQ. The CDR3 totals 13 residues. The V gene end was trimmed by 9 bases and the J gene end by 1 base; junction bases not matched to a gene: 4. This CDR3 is CATALAGTDTQYF. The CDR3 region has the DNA TGCGCCACAGCACTAGCGGGCACAGATACGCAGTATTTT.

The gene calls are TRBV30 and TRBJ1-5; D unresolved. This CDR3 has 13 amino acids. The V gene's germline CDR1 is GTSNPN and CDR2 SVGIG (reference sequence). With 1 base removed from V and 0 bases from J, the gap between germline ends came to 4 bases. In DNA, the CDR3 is TGTGCCTGGAGTGGCAATAGCAATCAGCCCCAGCATTTT. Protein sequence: CAWSGNSNQPQHF. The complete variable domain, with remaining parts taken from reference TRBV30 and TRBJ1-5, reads SQTIHQWPATLVQPVGSPLSLECTVEGTSNPNLYWYRQAAGRGLQLLFYSVGIGQISSEVPQNLSASRPQDRQFILSSKKLLLSDSGFYLCAWSGNSNQPQHFGDGTRLSIL.

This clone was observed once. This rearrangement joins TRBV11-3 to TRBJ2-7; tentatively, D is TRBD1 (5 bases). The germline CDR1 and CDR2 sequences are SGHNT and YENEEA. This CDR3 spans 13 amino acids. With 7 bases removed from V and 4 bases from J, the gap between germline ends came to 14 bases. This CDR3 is CASTRQNPYEQYF. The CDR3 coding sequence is TGTGCCAGCACCCGACAGAATCCTTACGAGCAGTACTTC.

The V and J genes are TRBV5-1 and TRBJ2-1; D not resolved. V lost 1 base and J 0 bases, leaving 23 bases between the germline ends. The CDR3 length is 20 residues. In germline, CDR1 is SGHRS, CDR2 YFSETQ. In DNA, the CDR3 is TGCGCCAGCAGCTTGAAACCCCCGGCGGCAGGCGCTGCCTCCTACAATGAGCAGTTCTTC. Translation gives CASSLKPPAAGAASYNEQFF.

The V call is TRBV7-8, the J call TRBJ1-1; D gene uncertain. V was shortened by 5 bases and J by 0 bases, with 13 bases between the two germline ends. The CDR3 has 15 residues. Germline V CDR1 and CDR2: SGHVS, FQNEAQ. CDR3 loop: CASSPLAVMNTEAFF. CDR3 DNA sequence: TGTGCCAGCAGCCCCTTGGCAGTTATGAACACTGAAGCTTTCTTT.

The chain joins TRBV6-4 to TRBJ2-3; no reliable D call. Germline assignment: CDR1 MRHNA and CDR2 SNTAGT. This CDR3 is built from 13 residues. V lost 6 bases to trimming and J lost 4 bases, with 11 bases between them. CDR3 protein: CASRGGEADTQYF. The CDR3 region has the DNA TGTGCCAGCAGAGGCGGAGAGGCAGATACGCAGTATTTT.